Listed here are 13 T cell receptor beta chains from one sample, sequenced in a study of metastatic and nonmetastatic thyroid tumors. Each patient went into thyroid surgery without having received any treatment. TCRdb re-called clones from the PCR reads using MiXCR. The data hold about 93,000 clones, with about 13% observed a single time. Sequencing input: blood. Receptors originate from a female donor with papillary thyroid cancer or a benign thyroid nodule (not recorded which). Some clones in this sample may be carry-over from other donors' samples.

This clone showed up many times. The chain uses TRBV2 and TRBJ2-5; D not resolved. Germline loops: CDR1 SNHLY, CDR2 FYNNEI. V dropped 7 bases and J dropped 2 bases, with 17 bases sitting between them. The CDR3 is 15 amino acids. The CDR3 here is CASMSAGTRQETQYF. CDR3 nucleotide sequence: TGTGCCAGCATGTCTGCCGGAACCCGACAAGAGACCCAGTACTTC.

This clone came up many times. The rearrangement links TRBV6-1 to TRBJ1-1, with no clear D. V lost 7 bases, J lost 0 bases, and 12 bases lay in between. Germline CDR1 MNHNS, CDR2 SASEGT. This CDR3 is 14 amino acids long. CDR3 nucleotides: TGTGCCAGCACCCTCGGAGGGCTGAACACTGAAGCTTTCTTT. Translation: CASTLGGLNTEAFF.

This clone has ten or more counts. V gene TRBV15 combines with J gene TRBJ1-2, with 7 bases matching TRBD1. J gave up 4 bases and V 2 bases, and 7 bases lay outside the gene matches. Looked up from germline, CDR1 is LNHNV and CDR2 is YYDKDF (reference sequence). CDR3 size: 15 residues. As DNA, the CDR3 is TGTGCCACCAGCAGAACAGGGGCAGGTGGCTATGGCTACACCTTC. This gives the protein CATSRTGAGGYGYTF.

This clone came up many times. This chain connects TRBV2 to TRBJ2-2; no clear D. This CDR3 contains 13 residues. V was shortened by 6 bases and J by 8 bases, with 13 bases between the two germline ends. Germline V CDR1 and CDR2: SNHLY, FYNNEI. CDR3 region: CASSINDRGELFF. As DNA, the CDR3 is TGTGCCAGCAGCATTAACGATCGGGGGGAGCTGTTTTTT.

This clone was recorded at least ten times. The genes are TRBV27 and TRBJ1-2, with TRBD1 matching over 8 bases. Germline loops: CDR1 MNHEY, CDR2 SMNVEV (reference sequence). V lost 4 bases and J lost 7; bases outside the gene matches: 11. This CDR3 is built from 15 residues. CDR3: CASSSGQGRIGGYTF. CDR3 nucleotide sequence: TGTGCCAGCAGTTCTGGACAGGGAAGGATCGGTGGCTACACCTTC.

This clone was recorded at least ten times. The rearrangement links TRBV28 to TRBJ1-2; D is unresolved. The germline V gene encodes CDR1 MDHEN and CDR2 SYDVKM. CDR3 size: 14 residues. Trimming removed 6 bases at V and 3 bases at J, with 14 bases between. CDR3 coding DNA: TGTGCCAGCAGCCTGAAGGCCCTCCACTATGGCTACACCTTC. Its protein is CASSLKALHYGYTF.

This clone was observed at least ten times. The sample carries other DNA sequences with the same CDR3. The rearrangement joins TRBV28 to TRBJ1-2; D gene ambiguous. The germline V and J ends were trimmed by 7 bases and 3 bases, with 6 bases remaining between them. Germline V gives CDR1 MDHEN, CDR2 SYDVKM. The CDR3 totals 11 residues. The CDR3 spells CASIGYYGYTF. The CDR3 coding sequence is TGTGCCAGCATTGGATACTATGGCTACACCTTC.

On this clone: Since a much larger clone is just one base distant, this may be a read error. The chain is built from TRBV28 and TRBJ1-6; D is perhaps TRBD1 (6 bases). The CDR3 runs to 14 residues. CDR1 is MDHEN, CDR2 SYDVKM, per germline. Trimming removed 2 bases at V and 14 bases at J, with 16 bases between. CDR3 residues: CASSLTGNGSTLHF. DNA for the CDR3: TGTGCCAGCAGTTTAACAGGGAACGGGTCAACCCTCCACTTT.

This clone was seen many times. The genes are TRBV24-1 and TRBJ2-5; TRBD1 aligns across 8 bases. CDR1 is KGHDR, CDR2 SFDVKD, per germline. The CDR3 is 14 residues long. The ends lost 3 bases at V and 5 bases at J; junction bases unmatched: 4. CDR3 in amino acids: CATSDAGGTETQYF. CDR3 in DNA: TGTGCCACCAGTGATGCAGGGGGCACGGAGACCCAGTACTTC.

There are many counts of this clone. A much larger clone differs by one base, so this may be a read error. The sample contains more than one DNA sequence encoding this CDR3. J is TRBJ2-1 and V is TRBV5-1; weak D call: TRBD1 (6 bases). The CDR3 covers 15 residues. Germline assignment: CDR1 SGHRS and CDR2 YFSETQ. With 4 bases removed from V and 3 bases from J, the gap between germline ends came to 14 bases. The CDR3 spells CASSLGAGDYNEQFF. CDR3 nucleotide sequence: TGCGCCAGCAGCCTGGGCGCAGGGGACTACAATGAGCAGTTCTTC.

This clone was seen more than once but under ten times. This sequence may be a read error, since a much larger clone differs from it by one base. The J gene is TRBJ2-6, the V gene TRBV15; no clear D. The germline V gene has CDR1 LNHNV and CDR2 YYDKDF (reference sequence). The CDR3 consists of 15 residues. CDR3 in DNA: TGTGCCACCAGCAGAGATTACTCTGGGTCCAACGTCCTGACCTTC. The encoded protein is CATSRDYSGSNVLTF.

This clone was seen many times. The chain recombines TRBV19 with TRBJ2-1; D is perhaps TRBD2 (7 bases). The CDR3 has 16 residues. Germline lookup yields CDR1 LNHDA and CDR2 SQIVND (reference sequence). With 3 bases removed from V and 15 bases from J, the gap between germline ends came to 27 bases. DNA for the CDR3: TGTGCCAGTAGTATTGGGGGGGGCGTGCGACGCGACTTTCTGTTCTTC. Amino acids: CASSIGGGVRRDFLFF.

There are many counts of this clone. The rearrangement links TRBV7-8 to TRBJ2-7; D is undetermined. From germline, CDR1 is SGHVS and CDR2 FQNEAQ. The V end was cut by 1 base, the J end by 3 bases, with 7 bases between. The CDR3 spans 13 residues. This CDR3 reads CASSLGSLYEQYF. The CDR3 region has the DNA TGTGCCAGCAGCTTAGGTAGTCTCTACGAGCAGTACTTC.